This T cell receptor (beta chain) was obtained from a study of blood T cell repertoires in COVID-19 (dated by TCRdb to the early 2020s). Regarding the complete study: Collaborator samples came from the United States, Italy and Spain and covered acute and convalescent phases of COVID-19. The repertoires were released in a freely available public database intended as a resource for research on the immune response to SARS-CoV-2. The dataset comprised deeply sampled blood TCRbeta repertoires from subjects exposed to, actively infected with, or recovered from COVID-19. The material from the prospective study consisted of cDNA or gDNA derived from T cells, B-cell-depleted T cells, or PBMCs. Where available, HLA class I and class II types were obtained from metadata supplied by the sample provider rather than from assay-based typing. The samples were drawn from two sources: the first 160 participants of the ongoing ImmuneRACE study, and 1,200 or so subjects contributed by 6 global collaborators. Sample metadata almost always included a de-identified subject ID, COVID-19 status, age in years and sex.

One collaborating source in Seattle enrolled patients while the patients were actively infected and followed the patients over time throughout the course of disease. The collaborating institutions used their own protocols to collect whole blood in K2EDTA tubes. For TCRbeta analysis, collaborators shipped samples in one of three forms: frozen whole blood, isolated PBMCs, or DNA extracted from either of those sample types. TCRbeta CDR3 regions were amplified from genomic DNA using the immunoSEQ Assay, a bias-controlled multiplex PCR. The published analysis was carried out like this. Nucleated cell counts per sample were estimated from amplification of reference gene primers within the assay. To quantify the absolute abundance of each unique TCRbeta CDR3 rearrangement, sequence reads were collapsed and filtered. For each sample, productive Simpson clonality was calculated as the square root of Simpson's diversity index across productive rearrangements. Entries here come from immuneACCESS through TCRdb and include only in-frame sequences with V and J called. Some clones fail to appear in such tables; in the studies checked, an unresolved V gene covers under half of the shortfall, and the cause of the remainder is unknown. The DNA gave D and trimming, while V, J and clone size come from that table. The table for this sample lists over 450,000 clones; roughly nine tenths of them were counted only once. The ten largest clones add up to approximately 0.9% of the sample.

Remarks on this clone: There is no known antigen for this receptor. No qualities accompany the bases; no much larger clone lies one base away.

Study-level results and caveats: The amount of clinical and demographic metadata varied by source and participant and was provided uncurated.

The TCR was taken from a young man with COVID-19, enrolled during active disease. The sample was peripheral blood.

The CDR3 reads CASSLEADYEQYF. The DNA is as follows: TGTGCCAGCAGCTTAGAGGCAGACTACGAGCAGTACTTC. The sequence links TRBV11-3 to TRBJ2-7, with no reliable assignment of the D segment. For CDR1 and CDR2, the germline V gene lists SGHNT and YENEEA. Deletion took 0 bases off V and 3 bases off J, with a span of 6 bases between the germline ends. The CDR3 covers 13 residues, taking in both the cysteine and the phenylalanine. The kept DNA is CDR3 alone, 39 bases in frame from the first base.